The rows below give T cell receptor beta chains drawn from one sample of a study of hypomethylating agent response in myelodysplastic syndrome. The data were produced by immunoSEQ multiplex PCR, yet TCRdb's version contains in-frame clones alone and is incomplete. Here the sample spans about 10,000 clones, under 85% being singletons. The sample in question was bone marrow, obtained before or after starting hypomethylating agent treatment for myelodysplastic syndrome (not recorded which). These receptors were collected from a human donor with myelodysplastic syndrome. Both conserved end residues are part of each CDR3.

v_gene,j_gene,CDR3aa
TRBV19,TRBJ2-3,CASSTSGGGTDTQYF
TRBV5-1,TRBJ2-7,CASSLVGGREQYF
TRBV28,TRBJ2-1,CASEGQGAFSADEQFF
TRBV7-9,TRBJ1-1,CASSSGTGPMNTEAFF
TRBV7-9,TRBJ2-1,CASSSGGRGGSYNEQFF
TRBV28,TRBJ2-3,CASQLTDTQYF
TRBV9,TRBJ1-1,CASSVGWGSGEAFF
TRBV5-1,TRBJ2-1,CASTPRAGGQNEQFF
TRBV7-9,TRBJ2-5,CASSLPAETQYF
TRBV4-1,TRBJ2-3,CASSQEADRGTDTQYF
TRBV13,TRBJ1-1,CASSPGAGNTEAFF
TRBV27,TRBJ2-7,CASSGDRGFYEQYF
TRBV13,TRBJ2-3,CASSYREVDTQYF
TRBV7-2,TRBJ1-3,CASSSDLGSGNTIYF
TRBV4-1,TRBJ2-3,CASSQEGERETDTQYF
TRBV5-1,TRBJ2-2,CASSAGLPSGELFF
TRBV4-1,TRBJ2-3,CASSHGPADTQYF
TRBV14,TRBJ1-6,CASSQDPYNSPLHF
TRBV4-1,TRBJ1-3,CASSQDVASRVWGNTIYF